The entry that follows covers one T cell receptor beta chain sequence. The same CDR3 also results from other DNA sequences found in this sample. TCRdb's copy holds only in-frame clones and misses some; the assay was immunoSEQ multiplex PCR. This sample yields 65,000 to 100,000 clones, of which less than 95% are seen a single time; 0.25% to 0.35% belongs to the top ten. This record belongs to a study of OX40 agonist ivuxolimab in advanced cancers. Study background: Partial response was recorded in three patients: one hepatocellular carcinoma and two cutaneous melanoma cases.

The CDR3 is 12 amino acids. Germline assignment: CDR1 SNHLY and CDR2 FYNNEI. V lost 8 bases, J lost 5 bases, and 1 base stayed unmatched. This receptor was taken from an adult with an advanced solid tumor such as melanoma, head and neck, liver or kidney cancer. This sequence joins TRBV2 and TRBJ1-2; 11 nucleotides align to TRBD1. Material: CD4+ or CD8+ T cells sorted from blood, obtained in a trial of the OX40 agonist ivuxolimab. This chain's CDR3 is CASRDRGYGYTF. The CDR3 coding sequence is TGTGCCAGCCGGGACAGGGGGTATGGCTACACCTTC.